This T cell receptor beta chain was observed in a study of blood T cell repertoires in COVID-19. TCRdb's copy holds only in-frame clones and misses some; the assay was immunoSEQ multiplex PCR. The data show a few hundred thousand clones, 80% to 90% seen once. This clonotype was sampled from a woman aged 60-75 years with COVID-19, enrolled during active disease. Sequenced input: peripheral blood.

The CDR3 DNA is TGTGCCAGCAGTGAGTCAGGGGTCACGGAAAAACTGTTTTTT. Residues: CASSESGVTEKLFF. The chain employs TRBV2 and TRBJ1-4; maybe TRBD1 (6 bases). The germline V gene encodes CDR1 SNHLY and CDR2 FYNNEI. The CDR3 contains 14 residues. Trimming removed 3 bases from V and 8 bases from J, with 13 bases in between.